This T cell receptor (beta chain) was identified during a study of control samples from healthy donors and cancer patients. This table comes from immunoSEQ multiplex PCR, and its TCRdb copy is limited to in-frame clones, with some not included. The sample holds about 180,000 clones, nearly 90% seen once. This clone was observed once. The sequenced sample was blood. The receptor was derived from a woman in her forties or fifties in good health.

The CDR3 DNA sequence: TGTGCCAGCAGCTTGGGGGGGGCCGCAGATACGCAGTATTTT. This sequence encodes CASSLGGAADTQYF. The V gene is TRBV5-4, the J gene TRBJ2-3, with D perhaps assigned TRBD1 or TRBD2 (6 bases each). Between the trimmed V and J ends, which lost 0 bases and 4 bases, there was a span of 9 bases. The CDR3 covers 14 residues. Looked up from germline, CDR1 is SGHNT and CDR2 is YYREEE (reference sequence).